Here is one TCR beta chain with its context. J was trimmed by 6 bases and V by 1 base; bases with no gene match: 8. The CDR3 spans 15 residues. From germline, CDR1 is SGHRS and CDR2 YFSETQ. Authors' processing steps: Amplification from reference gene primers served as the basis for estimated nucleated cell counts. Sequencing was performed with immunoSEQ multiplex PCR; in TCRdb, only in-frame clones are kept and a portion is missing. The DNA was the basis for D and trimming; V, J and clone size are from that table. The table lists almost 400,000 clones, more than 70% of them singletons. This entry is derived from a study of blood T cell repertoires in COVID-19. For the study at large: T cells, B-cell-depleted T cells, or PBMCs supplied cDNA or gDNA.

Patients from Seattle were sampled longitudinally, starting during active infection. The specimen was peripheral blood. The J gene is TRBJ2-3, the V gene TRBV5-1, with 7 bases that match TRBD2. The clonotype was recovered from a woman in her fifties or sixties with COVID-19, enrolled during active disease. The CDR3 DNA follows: TGCGCCAGCAGCTTGAGACTAGCTAGACCGGATACGCAGTATTTT. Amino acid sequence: CASSLRLARPDTQYF. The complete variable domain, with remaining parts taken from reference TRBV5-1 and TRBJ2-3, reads KAGVTQTPRYLIKTRGQQVTLSCSPISGHRSVSWYQQTPGQGLQFLFEYFSETQRNKGNFPGRFSGRQFSNSRSEMNVSTLELGDSALYLCASSLRLARPDTQYFGPGTRLTVL.